The rows below give T cell receptor beta chains drawn from one sample of a study of cytomegalovirus exposure and HLA in healthy donors. Profiled with immunoSEQ multiplex PCR; TCRdb holds only in-frame clones, not every one. In the table there are 220,000 or so clones, roughly 75% of which are singletons. The sample was PBMCs. Receptor source: a young woman in good health and CMV-seronegative. Both conserved end residues are part of each CDR3. D genes are given only for firm matches. The size entry is marked missing in some rows and otherwise reads once, few, many or a size class.

clone_size	j_call	d_call	v_call	cdr3_aa	cdr3_nt
NA	TRBJ2-7	NA	TRBV25-1	CASSPDRLTGEQYF	TGTGCCAGCAGTCCTGACAGGTTGACGGGGGAGCAGTACTTC
NA	TRBJ2-2	TRBD2	TRBV6-5	CASRGLADTGELFF	TGTGCCAGCAGGGGACTAGCGGACACCGGGGAGCTGTTTTTT
NA	TRBJ2-5	TRBD2	TRBV28	CASTPPSGRARETQYF	TGTGCCAGCACCCCACCTAGCGGGAGGGCCCGAGAGACCCAGTACTTC
NA	TRBJ1-1	NA	TRBV7-9	CASSTPIGGAQVDTEAFF	TGTGCCAGCAGCACCCCGATTGGGGGGGCTCAAGTAGACACTGAAGCTTTCTTT
NA	TRBJ2-7	NA	TRBV30	CAWAGTLASYEQYF	TGTGCCTGGGCCGGGACTTTAGCCTCCTACGAGCAGTACTTC
NA	TRBJ2-3	NA	TRBV5-1	CASSLDRRVADTQYF	TGCGCCAGCAGCTTGGATCGCAGGGTGGCAGATACGCAGTATTTT
NA	TRBJ1-6	NA	TRBV19	CASSIGGFGGSPLHF	TGTGCCAGTAGTATAGGCGGCTTCGGAGGTTCACCCCTCCACTTT
NA	TRBJ2-5	NA	TRBV9	CASSAQGGTQEAQYF	TGTGCCAGCAGCGCTCAAGGGGGTACCCAAGAGGCCCAGTACTTC
NA	TRBJ1-2	NA	TRBV7-2	CASSLAQDTGYTF	TGTGCCAGCAGCTTAGCGCAGGACACTGGCTACACCTTC
NA	TRBJ1-1	NA	TRBV6-6	CASRHTMNTEAFF	TGTGCCAGCAGACATACGATGAACACTGAAGCTTTCTTT
NA	TRBJ1-3	NA	TRBV5-6	CASSLYRGNTIYF	TGTGCCAGCAGCTTGTACCGGGGAAACACCATATATTTT
NA	TRBJ2-3	NA	TRBV2	CASMRSRSLRDTQYF	TGTGCCAGCATGAGGTCTAGATCTTTAAGAGATACGCAGTATTTT
NA	TRBJ2-2	NA	TRBV5-4	CARLGEDINTGELFF	TGTGCCCGCCTGGGGGAGGACATTAACACCGGGGAGCTGTTTTTT
NA	TRBJ2-5	NA	TRBV19	CASSIVAGWTETQYF	TGTGCCAGTAGTATAGTGGCGGGGTGGACGGAGACCCAGTACTTC
NA	TRBJ2-1	TRBD2	TRBV2	CASSAGGQDEQFF	TGTGCCAGCAGTGCGGGGGGGCAAGATGAGCAGTTCTTC
once	TRBJ1-1	NA	TRBV6-1	CASSGAIRVEAFF	TGTGCCAGTTCAGGGGCCATAAGAGTTGAAGCTTTCTTT
NA	TRBJ1-1	TRBD1	TRBV4-2	CASSLEFGRGLEAFF	TGTGCCAGCAGCTTGGAGTTTGGCAGGGGGTTAGAAGCTTTCTTT
NA	TRBJ1-4	NA	TRBV5-6	CASSLGGGEKLFF	TGTGCCAGCAGCTTGGGAGGAGGTGAAAAACTGTTTTTT
NA	TRBJ2-1	TRBD2	TRBV7-8	CASNGGGLSGRAGNYEQFF	TGTGCCAGCAACGGAGGGGGTTTAAGCGGGAGGGCCGGGAACTATGAGCAGTTCTTC
NA	TRBJ2-1	NA	TRBV18	CASSPPLSGNEQFF	TGTGCCAGCTCACCCCCCCTTTCGGGCAATGAGCAGTTCTTC
few	TRBJ1-1	TRBD1	TRBV14	CASSQYGQGYTEAFF	TGTGCCAGCAGCCAATATGGACAGGGGTACACTGAAGCTTTCTTT
NA	TRBJ1-1	NA	TRBV25-1	CASSEYGEGTEAFF	TGTGCCAGCAGTGAATATGGGGAGGGAACTGAAGCTTTCTTT
once	TRBJ2-5	NA	TRBV6-5	CASSYSASKETQYF	TGTGCCAGCAGTTACTCAGCTAGCAAAGAGACCCAGTACTTC
NA	TRBJ1-2	NA	TRBV12-2	CASRVRDRAGYGYTF	TGTGCAAGTCGCGTAAGGGACAGGGCGGGGTATGGCTACACCTTC
NA	TRBJ2-7	NA	TRBV4-1	CASSQVPLYEQYF	TGCGCCAGCAGCCAAGTCCCCCTCTACGAGCAGTACTTC
NA	TRBJ1-2	NA	TRBV7-9	CASSLPTQGNYGYTF	TGTGCCAGCAGCTTACCTACACAGGGCAACTATGGCTACACCTTC
few	TRBJ1-6	TRBD1	TRBV10-3	CAIRGDRMNSPLHF	TGTGCCATCAGAGGGGACAGGATGAATTCACCCCTCCACTTT
few	TRBJ1-1	TRBD1	TRBV27	CASSLRTGMTEAFF	TGTGCCAGCAGTCTACGGACAGGGATGACTGAAGCTTTCTTT